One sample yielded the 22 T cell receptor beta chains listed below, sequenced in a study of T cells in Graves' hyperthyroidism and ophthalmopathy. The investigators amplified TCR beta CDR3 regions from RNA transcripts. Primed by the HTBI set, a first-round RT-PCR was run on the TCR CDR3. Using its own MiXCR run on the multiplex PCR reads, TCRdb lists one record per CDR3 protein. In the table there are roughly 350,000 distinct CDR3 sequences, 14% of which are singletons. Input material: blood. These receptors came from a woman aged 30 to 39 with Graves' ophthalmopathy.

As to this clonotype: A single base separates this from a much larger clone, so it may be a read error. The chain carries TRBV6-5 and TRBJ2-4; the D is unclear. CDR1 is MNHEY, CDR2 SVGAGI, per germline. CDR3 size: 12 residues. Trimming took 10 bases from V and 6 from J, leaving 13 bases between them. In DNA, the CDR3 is TGTGCCATCAGCTTATCAGCAAACATTCAGTACTTC. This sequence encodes CAISLSANIQYF.

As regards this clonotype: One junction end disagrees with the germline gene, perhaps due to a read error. CDR3 in DNA: TGTGCCAGCAGCCGCGACAGCTACGGGCAGTACTTC. This codes for CASSRDSYGQYF. J is TRBJ2-7 and V is TRBV2, with D tentatively TRBD1 (5 bases). Germline V lookup: CDR1 SNHLY, CDR2 FYNNEI. This CDR3 contains 12 residues.

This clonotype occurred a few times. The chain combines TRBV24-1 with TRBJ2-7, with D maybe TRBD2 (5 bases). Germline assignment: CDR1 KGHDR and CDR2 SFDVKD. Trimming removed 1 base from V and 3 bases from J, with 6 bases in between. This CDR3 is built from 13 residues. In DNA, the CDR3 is TGTGCCACCAGTGATTTAGGGAGCTACGAGCAGTACTTC. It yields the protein CATSDLGSYEQYF.

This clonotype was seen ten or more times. The CDR3 bases are TGTGCCAGCAGTTCCCGCGGCGGAGGCCTGGGCAATCAGCCCCAGCATTTT. Translation: CASSSRGGGLGNQPQHF. The J gene is TRBJ1-5, the V gene TRBV6-1; D gene uncertain. This CDR3 is built from 17 residues. The V gene lost 5 bases and the J gene lost 2 bases, with 19 bases spanning the gap. CDR1 and CDR2 from the germline V gene are MNHNS and SASEGT.

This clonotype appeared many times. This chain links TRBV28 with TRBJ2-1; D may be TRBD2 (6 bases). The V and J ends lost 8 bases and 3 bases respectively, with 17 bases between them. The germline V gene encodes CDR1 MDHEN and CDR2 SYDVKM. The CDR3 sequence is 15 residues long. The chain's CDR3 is CASGRGGPFYNEQFF. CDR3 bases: TGTGCCAGCGGGAGAGGAGGGCCATTCTACAATGAGCAGTTCTTC.

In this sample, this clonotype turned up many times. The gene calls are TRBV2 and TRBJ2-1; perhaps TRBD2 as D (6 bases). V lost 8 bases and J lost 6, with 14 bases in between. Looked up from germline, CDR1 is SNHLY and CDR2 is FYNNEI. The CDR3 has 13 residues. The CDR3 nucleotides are TGTGCCAGCTTTTTCTCAGCGGGCAATGAGCAGTTCTTC. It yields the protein CASFFSAGNEQFF.

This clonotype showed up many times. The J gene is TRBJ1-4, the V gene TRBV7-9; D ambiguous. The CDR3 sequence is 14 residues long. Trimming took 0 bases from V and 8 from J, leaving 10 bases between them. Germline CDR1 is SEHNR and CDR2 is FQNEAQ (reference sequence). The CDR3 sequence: CASSLAWPEEKLFF. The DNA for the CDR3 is TGTGCCAGCAGCTTAGCTTGGCCTGAAGAAAAACTGTTTTTT.

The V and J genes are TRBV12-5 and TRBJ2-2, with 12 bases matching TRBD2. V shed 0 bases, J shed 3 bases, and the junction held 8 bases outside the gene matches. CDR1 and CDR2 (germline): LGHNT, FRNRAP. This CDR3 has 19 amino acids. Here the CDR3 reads CASGLVLAGGPGYTGELFF. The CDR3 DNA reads TGTGCTAGTGGTTTGGTCCTAGCGGGGGGGCCGGGGTACACCGGGGAGCTGTTTTTT.

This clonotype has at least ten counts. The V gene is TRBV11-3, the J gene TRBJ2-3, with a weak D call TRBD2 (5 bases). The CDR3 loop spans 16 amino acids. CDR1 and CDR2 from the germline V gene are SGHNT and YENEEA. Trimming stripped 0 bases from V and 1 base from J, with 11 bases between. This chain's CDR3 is CASSLEASGGTDTQYF. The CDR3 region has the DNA TGTGCCAGCAGCTTAGAAGCCAGCGGCGGCACAGATACGCAGTATTTT.

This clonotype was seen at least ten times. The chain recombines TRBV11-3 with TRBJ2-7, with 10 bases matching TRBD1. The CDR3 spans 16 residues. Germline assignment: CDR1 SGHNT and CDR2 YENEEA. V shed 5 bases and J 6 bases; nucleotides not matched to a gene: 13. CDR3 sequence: CASSHAGTGVFREQYF. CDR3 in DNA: TGTGCCAGCAGCCATGCCGGGACAGGGGTTTTTCGCGAGCAGTACTTC.

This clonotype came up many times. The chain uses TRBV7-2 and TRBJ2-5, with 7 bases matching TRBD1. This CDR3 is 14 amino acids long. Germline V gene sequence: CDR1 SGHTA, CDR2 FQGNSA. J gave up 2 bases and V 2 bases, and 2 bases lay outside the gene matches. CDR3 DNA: TGTGCCAGCAGCTTAAGACAGGGTCAAGAGACCCAGTACTTC. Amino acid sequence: CASSLRQGQETQYF.

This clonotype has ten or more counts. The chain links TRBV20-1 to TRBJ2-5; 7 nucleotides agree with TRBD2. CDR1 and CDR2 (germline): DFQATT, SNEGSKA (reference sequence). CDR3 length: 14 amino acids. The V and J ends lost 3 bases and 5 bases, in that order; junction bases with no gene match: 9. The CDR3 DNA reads TGCAGTGCTAGGGCGGGGGACGTTCTCGAGACCCAGTACTTC. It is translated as CSARAGDVLETQYF.

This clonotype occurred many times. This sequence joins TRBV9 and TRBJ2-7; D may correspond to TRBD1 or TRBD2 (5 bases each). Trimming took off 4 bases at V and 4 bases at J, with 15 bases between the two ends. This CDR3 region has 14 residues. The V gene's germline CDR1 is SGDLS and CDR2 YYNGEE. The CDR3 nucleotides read TGTGCCAGCAGCAACCGGGACGGAACTTACGAGCAGTACTTC. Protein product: CASSNRDGTYEQYF.

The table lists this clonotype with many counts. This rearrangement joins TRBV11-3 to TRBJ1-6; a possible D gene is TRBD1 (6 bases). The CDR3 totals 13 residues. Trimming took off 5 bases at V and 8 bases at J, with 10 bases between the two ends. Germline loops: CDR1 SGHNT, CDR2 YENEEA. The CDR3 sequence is CASSARQDSPLHF. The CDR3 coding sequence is TGTGCCAGCAGCGCCCGACAGGATTCACCCCTCCACTTT.

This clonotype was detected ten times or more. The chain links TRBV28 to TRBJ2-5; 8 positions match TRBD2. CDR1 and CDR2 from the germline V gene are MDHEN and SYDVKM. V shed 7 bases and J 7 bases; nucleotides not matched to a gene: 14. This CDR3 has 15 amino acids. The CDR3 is CASTSLSGGGGTQYF. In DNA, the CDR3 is TGTGCCAGCACGAGTCTGAGCGGGGGTGGCGGGACCCAGTACTTC.

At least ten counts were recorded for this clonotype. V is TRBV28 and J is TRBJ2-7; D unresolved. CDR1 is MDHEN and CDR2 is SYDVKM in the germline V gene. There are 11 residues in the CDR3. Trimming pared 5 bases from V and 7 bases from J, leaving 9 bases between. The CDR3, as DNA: TGTGCCAGCAGTCGTACGCGGGAGCAGTACTTC. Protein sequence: CASSRTREQYF.

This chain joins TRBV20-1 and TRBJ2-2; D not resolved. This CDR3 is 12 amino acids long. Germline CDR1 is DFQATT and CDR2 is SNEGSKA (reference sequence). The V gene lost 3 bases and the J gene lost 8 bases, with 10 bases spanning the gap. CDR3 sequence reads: CSARHASGELFF. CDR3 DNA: TGCAGTGCTAGGCATGCGAGTGGGGAGCTGTTTTTT.

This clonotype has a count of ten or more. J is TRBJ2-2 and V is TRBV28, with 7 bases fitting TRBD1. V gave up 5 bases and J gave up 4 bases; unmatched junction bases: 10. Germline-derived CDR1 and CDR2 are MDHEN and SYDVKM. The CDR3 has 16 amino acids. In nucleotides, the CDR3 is TGTGCCAGCAGTCCTCGGGACAGAACTTCCACCGGGGAGCTGTTTTTT. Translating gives CASSPRDRTSTGELFF.

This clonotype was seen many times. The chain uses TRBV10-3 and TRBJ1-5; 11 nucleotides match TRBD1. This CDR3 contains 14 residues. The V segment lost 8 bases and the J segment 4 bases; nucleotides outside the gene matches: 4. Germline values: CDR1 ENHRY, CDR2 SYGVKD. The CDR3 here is CAIGGQGANQPQHF. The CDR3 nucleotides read TGTGCCATCGGAGGACAGGGGGCGAATCAGCCCCAGCATTTT.

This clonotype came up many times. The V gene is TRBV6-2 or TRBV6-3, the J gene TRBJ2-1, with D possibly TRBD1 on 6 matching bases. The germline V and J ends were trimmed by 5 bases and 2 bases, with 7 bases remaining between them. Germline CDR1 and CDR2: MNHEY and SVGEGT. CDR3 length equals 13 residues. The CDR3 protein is CASSRTAYNEQFF. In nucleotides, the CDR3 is TGTGCCAGCAGTAGGACAGCCTACAATGAGCAGTTCTTC.

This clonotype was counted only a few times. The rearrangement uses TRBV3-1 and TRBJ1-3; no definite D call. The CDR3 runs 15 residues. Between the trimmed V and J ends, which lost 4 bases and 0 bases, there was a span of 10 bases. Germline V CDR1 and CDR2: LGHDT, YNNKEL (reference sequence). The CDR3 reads CASSLFVGSGNTIYF. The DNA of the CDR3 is TGTGCCAGCAGCCTCTTCGTAGGCTCTGGAAACACCATATATTTT.

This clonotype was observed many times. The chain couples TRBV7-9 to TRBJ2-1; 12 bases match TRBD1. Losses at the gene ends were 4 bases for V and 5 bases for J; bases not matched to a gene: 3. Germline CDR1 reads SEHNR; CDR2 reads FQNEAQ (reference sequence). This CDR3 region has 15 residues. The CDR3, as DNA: TGTGCCAGCAGCTCGGGACAGGGGGCACACAATGAGCAGTTCTTC. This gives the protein CASSSGQGAHNEQFF.